This entry lists 30 T cell receptor beta chains sequenced from one sample in a study of tumor-infiltrating lymphocytes in localized non-small cell lung cancer. TCRdb keeps only in-frame clones here, not all; method: immunoSEQ multiplex PCR. The sample lists about 13,000 clones; 75% to 85% were seen once. Sequenced: lung tumor tissue. The receptors originated from a human donor with non-small cell lung cancer.

The chain links TRBV6-6 to TRBJ2-5; a weak D match, TRBD2 (7 bases). The V gene lost 6 bases and the J gene lost 5 bases, with 13 bases spanning the gap. The CDR3 totals 13 residues. CDR1 and CDR2 (germline): MNHNY, SVGAGI (reference sequence). For the CDR3, the DNA is TGTGCCAGCAGGGGGGGGGCCCAGGAGACCCAGTACTTC. Translated, it gives CASRGGAQETQYF.

CDR3 amino acids: CASSADSGEQPQHF. In DNA, the CDR3 is TGTGCCAGCAGCGCGGACAGCGGGGAACAGCCCCAGCATTTT. The chain is built from TRBV5-4 and TRBJ1-5, with D perhaps matching TRBD1 (6 bases). CDR3 size: 14 residues. Germline CDR1 reads SGHNT; CDR2 reads YYREEE (reference sequence). Trimming left V 4 bases short and J 7 bases short, with 15 bases between.

The V call is TRBV5-1, the J call TRBJ1-5, with TRBD1 identical over 12 bases. Germline V gives CDR1 SGHRS, CDR2 YFSETQ. The CDR3 sequence is 16 residues long. V dropped 2 bases and J dropped 5; count of bases not matched to a gene: 5. This CDR3 is CASSLGTGGADQPQHF. Here the CDR3 DNA reads TGCGCCAGCAGCTTAGGGACAGGGGGCGCGGATCAGCCCCAGCATTTT.

The chain uses TRBV6-6 and TRBJ1-5; D gene unclear. CDR1 is MNHNY and CDR2 is SVGAGI in the germline V gene (reference sequence). The CDR3 is 14 amino acids. Trimming shortened V by 5 bases and J by 5 bases, and 13 bases separated the two germline ends. CDR3 DNA: TGTGCCAGCAGTGATAGTAGGATTTATCAGCCCCAGCATTTT. It yields the protein CASSDSRIYQPQHF.

The rearrangement links TRBV4-3 to TRBJ1-2; possibly TRBD1 for D (5 bases). The CDR3 covers 14 residues. V dropped 8 bases and J dropped 1 base, with 14 bases sitting between them. Germline V gene data show CDR1 as LGHNA and CDR2 as YSLEER. The CDR3 nucleotides read TGCGCCAGCGGACAAGTTGGAGATAACTATGGCTACACCTTC. As protein: CASGQVGDNYGYTF.

The count of this clone is one. The rearrangement joins TRBV11-2 to TRBJ2-2, with D perhaps TRBD1 or TRBD2 (5 bases each). Germline-derived CDR1 and CDR2 are SGHAT and FQNNGV. Trimming shortened V by 5 bases and J by 8 bases, and 15 bases separated the two germline ends. The CDR3 length is 14 residues. The CDR3 region has the DNA TGTGCCAGCAGCCCGGGGACGAGAGGGGGGGAGCTGTTTTTT. It yields the protein CASSPGTRGGELFF.

The chain uses TRBV27 and TRBJ1-2, with D unresolved. The V gene lost 4 bases and the J gene lost 8 bases, with 14 bases spanning the gap. Germline V gene data show CDR1 as MNHEY and CDR2 as SMNVEV (reference sequence). The CDR3 consists of 13 residues. For the CDR3, the DNA is TGTGCCAGCAGTTCGGACCCTGGATGGGGCTACACCTTC. This sequence encodes CASSSDPGWGYTF.

This chain joins TRBV25-1 and TRBJ1-4; TRBD1 matches at 11 bases. The CDR3 length is 14 residues. Losses at the gene ends were 4 bases for V and 7 bases for J; bases not matched to a gene: 2. The germline gives CDR1 MGHDK, CDR2 SYGVNS. The CDR3 spells CASSGTGGFEKLFF. CDR3 coding DNA: TGTGCCAGCAGTGGGACAGGGGGCTTTGAAAAACTGTTTTTT.

The J gene is TRBJ2-1, the V gene TRBV19; 9 bases match TRBD2. The CDR3 is 14 amino acids. Unmatched junction bases numbered 1, after V lost 2 bases and J lost 5 bases. Germline V gene sequence: CDR1 LNHDA, CDR2 SQIVND (reference sequence). For the CDR3, the DNA is TGTGCCAGTAGTATACTAGCGGGACACAATGAGCAGTTCTTC. Translating it yields CASSILAGHNEQFF.

This clone appeared a single time. The chain joins TRBV9 to TRBJ1-1, with D uncertain. Trimming stripped 0 bases from V and 0 bases from J, with 3 bases between. The CDR3 covers 13 residues. Looked up from germline, CDR1 is SGDLS and CDR2 is YYNGEE. In DNA form, the CDR3 reads TGTGCCAGCAGCGTAGCCATGAACACTGAAGCTTTCTTT. Protein: CASSVAMNTEAFF.

This clone came up a few times. The rearrangement uses TRBV14 and TRBJ2-2, with D uncertain. Germline-derived CDR1 and CDR2 are SGHDN and FVKESK. The V gene lost 0 bases and the J gene lost 6 bases, with 8 bases spanning the gap. The CDR3 extends over 14 amino acids. CDR3 sequence reads: CASSQETWSGELFF. The CDR3 nucleotides are TGTGCCAGCAGCCAAGAGACGTGGTCCGGGGAGCTGTTTTTT.

This clone was observed a handful of times. The rearrangement links TRBV30 to TRBJ1-1; TRBD1 aligns across 7 bases. Trimming cost V 5 bases and J 2 bases; bases outside gene matches: 5. From germline, CDR1 is GTSNPN and CDR2 SVGIG (reference sequence). This CDR3 is built from 13 residues. The CDR3 protein is CAWGQAINTEAFF. CDR3 in DNA: TGTGCCTGGGGACAGGCAATTAACACTGAAGCTTTCTTT.

This clone was seen more than once but under ten times. Other DNA sequences in the sample encode the same CDR3. This sequence joins TRBV6-5 and TRBJ1-5; D gene unclear. V was shortened by 0 bases and J by 0 bases, with 6 bases between the two germline ends. The CDR3 consists of 15 residues. Germline V gene lookup returns CDR1 MNHEY and CDR2 SVGAGI. The CDR3 sequence is CASSYSSYSNQPQHF. The CDR3 DNA sequence: TGTGCCAGCAGTTACTCAAGTTATAGCAATCAGCCCCAGCATTTT.

The gene calls are TRBV19 and TRBJ1-2, with 8 nucleotides matching TRBD1. After removal of 4 bases from V and 6 bases from J, the junction contained 10 bases not matched to a gene. Germline assignment: CDR1 LNHDA and CDR2 SQIVND (reference sequence). The CDR3 is made up of 15 amino acids. The CDR3 DNA follows: TGTGCCAGTAGTACCCGGCAGGACAGGGAGAATGGCTACACCTTC. This translates into CASSTRQDRENGYTF.

This rearrangement joins TRBV25-1 to TRBJ1-4; weak D call: TRBD1 (6 bases). Germline CDR1 is MGHDK and CDR2 is SYGVNS. This CDR3 spans 14 amino acids. Trimming removed 5 bases from V and 8 bases from J, with 15 bases in between. CDR3 DNA: TGTGCCAGCAGTACCCAGGGGAGCAGGGAAAAACTGTTTTTT. Amino acids: CASSTQGSREKLFF.

The V gene is TRBV2, the J gene TRBJ2-3, with D perhaps matching TRBD1 or TRBD2 (6 bases each). V dropped 8 bases and J dropped 5 bases, with 17 bases sitting between them. The germline V gene has CDR1 SNHLY and CDR2 FYNNEI. CDR3 size: 14 residues. CDR3: CASGRGGPGDTQYF. The CDR3 DNA is TGTGCCAGCGGCCGAGGGGGGCCTGGAGATACGCAGTATTTT.

The chain recombines TRBV13 with TRBJ1-1, with a tentative D call TRBD1 (5 bases). Trimming cost V 4 bases and J 1 base, with 7 bases left between them. Germline V lookup: CDR1 PRHDT, CDR2 FYEKMQ (reference sequence). The CDR3 is 13 amino acids. The DNA for the CDR3 is TGTGCCAGCAGCTGGGGGGAGAACACTGAAGCTTTCTTT. Translation: CASSWGENTEAFF.

V gene TRBV19 combines with J gene TRBJ2-1, with TRBD2 matching over 7 bases. The CDR3 sequence is 14 residues long. The V gene's germline CDR1 is LNHDA and CDR2 SQIVND (reference sequence). V shed 2 bases and J 3 bases; nucleotides not matched to a gene: 1. The CDR3 DNA is TGTGCCAGTAGTATACGGGGGGACTACAATGAGCAGTTCTTC. Its translation is CASSIRGDYNEQFF.

The chain couples TRBV6-6 to TRBJ2-3; 10 bases align to TRBD1. The CDR3 loop spans 15 amino acids. Per germline, CDR1 MNHNY and CDR2 SVGAGI (reference sequence). V shed 6 bases, J shed 3 bases, and the junction held 6 bases outside the gene matches. The CDR3 protein is CASSRQGANTDTQYF. The CDR3 nucleotides are TGTGCCAGCAGCCGACAGGGGGCAAATACAGATACGCAGTATTTT.

The chain employs TRBV5-1 and TRBJ2-5; D gene ambiguous. The germline CDR1 and CDR2 sequences are SGHRS and YFSETQ. V was pared by 1 base and J by 1 base, with 8 bases between. The CDR3 contains 14 residues. This chain's CDR3 is CASSLSRGQETQYF. As DNA, the CDR3 is TGCGCCAGCAGCTTGTCACGCGGCCAAGAGACCCAGTACTTC.

The chain links TRBV6-5 to TRBJ2-1; the D gene is possibly TRBD2 (5 bases). Germline lookup yields CDR1 MNHEY and CDR2 SVGAGI. V was pared by 6 bases and J by 4 bases, with 10 bases between. There are 13 residues in the CDR3. DNA for the CDR3: TGTGCCAGCAGAAGAGGGAGATACAATGAGCAGTTCTTC. Translating gives CASRRGRYNEQFF.

The rearrangement uses TRBV10-1 and TRBJ1-1; possible D gene TRBD1, 6 bases. V lost 0 bases and J lost 1, with 15 bases in between. The CDR3 consists of 17 residues. In germline, CDR1 is WNHNN, CDR2 SYGVQD (reference sequence). The CDR3 nucleotides read TGCGCCAGCAGTGAGTCTAGGGGGAACGGCACGAACACTGAAGCTTTCTTT. Encoded protein: CASSESRGNGTNTEAFF.

This clone appeared a single time. V and J are TRBV7-2 and TRBJ1-5; no firm D call. This CDR3 region has 13 residues. V lost 3 bases and J lost 3, with 6 bases in between. CDR1 is SGHTA, CDR2 FQGNSA, per germline. The CDR3 sequence is CASSFNLNQPQHF. The CDR3, as DNA: TGTGCCAGCAGCTTCAATCTCAATCAGCCCCAGCATTTT.

The chain uses TRBV19 and TRBJ2-2; a possible D gene is TRBD1 (5 bases). The germline CDR1 and CDR2 sequences are LNHDA and SQIVND (reference sequence). Trimming took off 8 bases at V and 6 bases at J, with 16 bases between the two ends. CDR3 length: 14 amino acids. This chain's CDR3 is CASADSRLSGELFF. Here the CDR3 DNA reads TGTGCCAGTGCAGACAGTCGGCTTTCCGGGGAGCTGTTTTTT.

The rearrangement uses TRBV5-6 and TRBJ1-6; D is possibly TRBD1 (6 bases). This CDR3 region has 13 residues. Germline lookup yields CDR1 SGHDT and CDR2 YYEEEE. Deletions cut 5 bases from V and 3 bases from J, with 6 bases between. The CDR3 DNA is TGTGCCAGCAGAGGGGGCTATAATTCACCCCTCCACTTT. As protein: CASRGGYNSPLHF.

This clone was seen a few times. This rearrangement joins TRBV15 to TRBJ2-5, with a weak D call TRBD1 (6 bases). The V end was cut by 0 bases, the J end by 1 base, with 9 bases between. Germline V gives CDR1 LNHNV, CDR2 YYDKDF (reference sequence). The CDR3 contains 15 residues. CDR3 bases: TGTGCCACCAGCAGAGATTTGGGGGCCCAAGAGACCCAGTACTTC. Amino acid sequence: CATSRDLGAQETQYF.

The chain combines TRBV5-1 with TRBJ1-2, with 8 bases matching TRBD1. Germline-derived CDR1 and CDR2 are SGHRS and YFSETQ. This CDR3 has 14 amino acids. Trimming at V came to 0 bases and at J to 7 bases, leaving 5 bases not matched to a gene. The CDR3 sequence: CASSLAGTGGGYTF. In DNA, the CDR3 is TGCGCCAGCAGCTTGGCCGGGACAGGCGGTGGCTACACCTTC. Combining the CDR3 with reference TRBV5-1 and TRBJ1-2 gives the whole variable domain KAGVTQTPRYLIKTRGQQVTLSCSPISGHRSVSWYQQTPGQGLQFLFEYFSETQRNKGNFPGRFSGRQFSNSRSEMNVSTLELGDSALYLCASSLAGTGGGYTFGSGTRLTVV.

The chain uses TRBV5-6 and TRBJ1-1; tentatively, D is TRBD1 (6 bases). The CDR3 has 17 residues. The ends were cut back, 4 bases at V and 1 base at J, with 20 bases in the middle. Germline assignment: CDR1 SGHDT and CDR2 YYEEEE. The DNA of the CDR3 is TGTGCCAGCAGCCCAGCCTACTCCGGGACACCGAACACTGAAGCTTTCTTT. This codes for CASSPAYSGTPNTEAFF.

J is TRBJ1-2 and V is TRBV10-1; unclear D gene. CDR1 and CDR2 (germline): WNHNN, SYGVQD (reference sequence). V was cut by 0 bases and J by 0 bases, with 8 bases left in between. The CDR3 runs to 15 residues. The CDR3 coding sequence is TGCGCCAGCAGTGAGTCTCAGAATGCTAACTATGGCTACACCTTC. It codes for CASSESQNANYGYTF.

This clone was found a few times. J is TRBJ2-2 and V is TRBV6-6; 7 bases fit TRBD2. Trimming at V came to 7 bases and at J to 7 bases, leaving 15 bases not matched to a gene. Germline CDR1 is MNHNY and CDR2 is SVGAGI (reference sequence). The CDR3 loop spans 16 amino acids. The CDR3 sequence: CASTLPGGGGIGELFF. The CDR3, as DNA: TGTGCCAGCACCCTTCCGGGAGGTGGGGGTATCGGGGAGCTGTTTTTT.